A selection of T cell receptor beta chains follows, all from one sample in a study of blood T cell repertoires in COVID-19. Sequenced by immunoSEQ multiplex PCR; TCRdb stores in-frame clones only, minus some. The table lists approximately 220,000 clones, 80% of them singletons, with approximately 7.4% in the top ten. Sequencing was carried out using PBMCs or T cells enriched from blood (not recorded which). Every receptor here comes from a woman in her 40s with acute COVID-19. Each CDR3 is given with its conserved first and last residue. Fields, in order: clone size, V gene, CDR3 protein. For some rows the clone size is stated as once, few or many, or as a class when expanded; others skip it.

size: NA; V: TRBV7-2; CDR3: CASSSDRGGSATNEKLFF
size: NA; V: TRBV29-1; CDR3: CSVAAGGAYEQYF
size: NA; V: TRBV18; CDR3: CASSPQEGTGIPYEQYF
size: NA; V: TRBV6-5; CDR3: CASNRGQGYGYTF
size: NA; V: TRBV5-4; CDR3: CASSPHQGMNTEAFF
size: NA; V: TRBV6-6; CDR3: CASSPRPPSLAGGRETQYF
size: NA; V: TRBV9; CDR3: CASSTRQGADEKLFF
size: NA; V: TRBV5-5; CDR3: CASSSATGGLYGYTF
size: few; V: TRBV4-1; CDR3: CASSQGQADYEQYF
size: NA; V: TRBV15; CDR3: CATSPQGGSSYEQYF